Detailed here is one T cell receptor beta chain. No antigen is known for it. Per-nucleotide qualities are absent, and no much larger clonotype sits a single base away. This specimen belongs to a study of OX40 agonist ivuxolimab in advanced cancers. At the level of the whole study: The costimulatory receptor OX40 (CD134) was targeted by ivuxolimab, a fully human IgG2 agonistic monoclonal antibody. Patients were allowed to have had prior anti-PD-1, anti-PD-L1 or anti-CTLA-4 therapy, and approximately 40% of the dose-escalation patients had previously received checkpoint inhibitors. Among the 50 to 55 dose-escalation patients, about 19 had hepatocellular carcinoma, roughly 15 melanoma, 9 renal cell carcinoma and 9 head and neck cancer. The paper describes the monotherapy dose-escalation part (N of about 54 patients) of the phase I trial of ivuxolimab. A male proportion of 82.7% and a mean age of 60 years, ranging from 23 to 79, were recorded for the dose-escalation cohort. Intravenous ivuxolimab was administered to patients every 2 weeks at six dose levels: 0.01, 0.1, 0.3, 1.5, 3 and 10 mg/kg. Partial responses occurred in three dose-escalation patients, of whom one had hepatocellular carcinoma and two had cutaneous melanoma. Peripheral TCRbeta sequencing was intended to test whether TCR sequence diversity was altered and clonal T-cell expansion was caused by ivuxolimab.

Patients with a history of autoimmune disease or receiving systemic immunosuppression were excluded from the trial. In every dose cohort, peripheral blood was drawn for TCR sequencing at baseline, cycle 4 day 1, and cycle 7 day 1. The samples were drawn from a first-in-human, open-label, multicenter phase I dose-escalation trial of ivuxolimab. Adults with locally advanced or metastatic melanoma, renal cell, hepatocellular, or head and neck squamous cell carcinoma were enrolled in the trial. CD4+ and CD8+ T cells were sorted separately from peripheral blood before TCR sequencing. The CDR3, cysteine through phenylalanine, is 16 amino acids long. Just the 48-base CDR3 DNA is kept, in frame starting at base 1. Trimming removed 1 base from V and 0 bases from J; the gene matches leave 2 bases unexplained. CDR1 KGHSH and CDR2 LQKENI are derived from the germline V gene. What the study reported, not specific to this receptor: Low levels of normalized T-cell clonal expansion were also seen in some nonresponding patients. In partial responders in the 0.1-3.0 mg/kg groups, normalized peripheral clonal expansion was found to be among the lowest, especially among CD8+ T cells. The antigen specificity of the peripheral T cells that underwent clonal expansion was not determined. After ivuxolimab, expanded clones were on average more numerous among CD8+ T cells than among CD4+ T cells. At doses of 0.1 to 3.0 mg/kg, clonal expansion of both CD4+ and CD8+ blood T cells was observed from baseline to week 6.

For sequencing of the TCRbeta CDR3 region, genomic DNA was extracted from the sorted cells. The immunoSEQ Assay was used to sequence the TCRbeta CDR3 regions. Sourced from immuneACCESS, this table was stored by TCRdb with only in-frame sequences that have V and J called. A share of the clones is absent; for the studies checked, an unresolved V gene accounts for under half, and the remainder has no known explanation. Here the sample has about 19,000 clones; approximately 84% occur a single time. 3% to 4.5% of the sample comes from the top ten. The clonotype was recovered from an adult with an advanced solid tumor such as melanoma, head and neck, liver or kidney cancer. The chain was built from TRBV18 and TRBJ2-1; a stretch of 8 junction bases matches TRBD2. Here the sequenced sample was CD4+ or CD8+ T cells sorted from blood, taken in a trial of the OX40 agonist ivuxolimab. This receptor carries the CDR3 CASSPRTSGSYNEQFF. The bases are TGTGCCAGCTCACCACGCACTAGCGGCTCCTACAATGAGCAGTTCTTC.